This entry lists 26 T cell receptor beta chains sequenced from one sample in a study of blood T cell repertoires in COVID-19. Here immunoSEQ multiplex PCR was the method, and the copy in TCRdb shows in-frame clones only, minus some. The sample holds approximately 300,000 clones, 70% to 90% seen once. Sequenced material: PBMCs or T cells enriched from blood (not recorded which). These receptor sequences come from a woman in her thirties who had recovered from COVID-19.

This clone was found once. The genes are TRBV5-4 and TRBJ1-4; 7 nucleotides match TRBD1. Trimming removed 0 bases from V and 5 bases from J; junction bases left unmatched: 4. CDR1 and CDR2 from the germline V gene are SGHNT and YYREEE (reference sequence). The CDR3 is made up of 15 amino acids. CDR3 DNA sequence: TGTGCCAGCAGCTTGGCCGGGACAGCCAATGAAAAACTGTTTTTT. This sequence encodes CASSLAGTANEKLFF.

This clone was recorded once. CDR3 amino acids: CASRRLTGGYTF. The CDR3 bases are TGTGCCAGCAGGCGACTAACGGGTGGCTACACCTTC. The V call is TRBV6-5, the J call TRBJ1-2; D is unresolved. Looked up from germline, CDR1 is MNHEY and CDR2 is SVGAGI. V was clipped by 6 bases and J by 7 bases, with 12 bases between them. The CDR3 totals 12 residues.

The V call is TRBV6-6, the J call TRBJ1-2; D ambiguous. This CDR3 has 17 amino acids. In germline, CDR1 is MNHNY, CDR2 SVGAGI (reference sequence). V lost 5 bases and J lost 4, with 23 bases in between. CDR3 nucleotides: TGTGCCAGCAGTCCGATCCCGTTAGGCCGATCTAGCTATGGCTACACCTTC. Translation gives CASSPIPLGRSSYGYTF.

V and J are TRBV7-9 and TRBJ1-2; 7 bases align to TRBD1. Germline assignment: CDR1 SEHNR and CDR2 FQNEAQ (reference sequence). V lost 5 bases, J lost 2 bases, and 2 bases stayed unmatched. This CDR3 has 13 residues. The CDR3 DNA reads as TGTGCCAGCAGCCGACAGGGCAACTATGGCTACACCTTC. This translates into CASSRQGNYGYTF.

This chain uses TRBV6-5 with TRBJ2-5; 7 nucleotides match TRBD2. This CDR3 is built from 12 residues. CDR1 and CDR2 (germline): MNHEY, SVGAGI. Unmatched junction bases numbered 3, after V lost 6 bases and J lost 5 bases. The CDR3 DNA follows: TGTGCCAGCAGCACCGGGGGGGAGACCCAGTACTTC. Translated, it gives CASSTGGETQYF.

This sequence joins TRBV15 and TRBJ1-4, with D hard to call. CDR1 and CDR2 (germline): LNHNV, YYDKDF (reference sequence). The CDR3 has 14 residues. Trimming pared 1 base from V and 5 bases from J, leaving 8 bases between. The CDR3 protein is CATSRGAGNEKLFF. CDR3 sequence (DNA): TGTGCCACCAGCAGAGGAGCCGGGAATGAAAAACTGTTTTTT.

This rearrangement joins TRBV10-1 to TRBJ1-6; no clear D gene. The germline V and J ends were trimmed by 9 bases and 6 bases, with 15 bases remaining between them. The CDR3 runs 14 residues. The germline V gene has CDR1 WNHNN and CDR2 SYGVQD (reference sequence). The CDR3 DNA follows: TGCGCCAGGGAAGGACGAGGAGGTAATTCACCCCTCCACTTT. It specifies CAREGRGGNSPLHF.

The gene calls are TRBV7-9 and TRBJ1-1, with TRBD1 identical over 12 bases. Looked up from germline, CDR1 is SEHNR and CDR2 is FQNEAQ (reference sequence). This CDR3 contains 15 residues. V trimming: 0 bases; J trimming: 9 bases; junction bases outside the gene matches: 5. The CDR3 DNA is TGTGCCAGCAGCTTAGCGGGGACAGGGGGCGAAAAAGCTTTCTTT. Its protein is CASSLAGTGGEKAFF.

CDR3 residues: CASSLARVSYF. Written as DNA, the CDR3 is TGTGCCAGCAGCTTAGCCCGGGTTTCCTACTTC. This chain links TRBV11-2 with TRBJ2-7; D unresolved. Between the trimmed V and J ends, which lost 1 base and 13 bases, there was a span of 11 bases. The CDR3 sequence is 11 residues long. Looked up from germline, CDR1 is SGHAT and CDR2 is FQNNGV.

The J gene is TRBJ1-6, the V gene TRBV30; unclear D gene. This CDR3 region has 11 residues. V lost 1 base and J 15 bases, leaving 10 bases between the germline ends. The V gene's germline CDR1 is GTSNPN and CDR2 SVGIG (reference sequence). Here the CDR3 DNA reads TGTGCCTGGAGTGCCGCGGCCGTCCTCCACTTT. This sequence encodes CAWSAAAVLHF.

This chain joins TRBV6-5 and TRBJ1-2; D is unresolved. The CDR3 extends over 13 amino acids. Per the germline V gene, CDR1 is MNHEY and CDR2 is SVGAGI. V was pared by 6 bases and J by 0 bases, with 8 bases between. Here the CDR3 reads CASSAEANYGYTF. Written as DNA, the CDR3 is TGTGCCAGCAGCGCGGAGGCTAACTATGGCTACACCTTC.

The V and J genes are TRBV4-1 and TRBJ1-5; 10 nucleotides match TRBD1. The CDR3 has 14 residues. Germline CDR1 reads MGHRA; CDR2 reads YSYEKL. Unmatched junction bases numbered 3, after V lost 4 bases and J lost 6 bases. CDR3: CASSLTGGPQPQHF. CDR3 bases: TGCGCCAGCAGCCTGACAGGGGGCCCTCAGCCCCAGCATTTT.

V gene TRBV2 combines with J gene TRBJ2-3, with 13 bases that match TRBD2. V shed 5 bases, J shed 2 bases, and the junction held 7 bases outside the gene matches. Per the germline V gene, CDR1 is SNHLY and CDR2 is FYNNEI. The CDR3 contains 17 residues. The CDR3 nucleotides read TGTGCCAGCAGTCGACTAGCGGGGGGTCGTGACACAGATACGCAGTATTTT. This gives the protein CASSRLAGGRDTDTQYF.

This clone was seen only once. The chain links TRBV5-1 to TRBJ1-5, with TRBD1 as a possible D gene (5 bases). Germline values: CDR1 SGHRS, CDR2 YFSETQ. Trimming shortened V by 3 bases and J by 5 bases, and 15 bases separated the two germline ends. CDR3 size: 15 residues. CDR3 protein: CASSWAGGQHQPQHF. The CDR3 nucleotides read TGCGCCAGCAGCTGGGCGGGGGGTCAGCATCAGCCCCAGCATTTT.

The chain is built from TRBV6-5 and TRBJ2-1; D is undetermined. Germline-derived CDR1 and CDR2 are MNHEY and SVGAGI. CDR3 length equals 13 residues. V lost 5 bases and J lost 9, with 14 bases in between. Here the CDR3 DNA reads TGTGCCAGCAGTCTAAACCAAGACATTGAGCAGTTCTTC. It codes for CASSLNQDIEQFF.

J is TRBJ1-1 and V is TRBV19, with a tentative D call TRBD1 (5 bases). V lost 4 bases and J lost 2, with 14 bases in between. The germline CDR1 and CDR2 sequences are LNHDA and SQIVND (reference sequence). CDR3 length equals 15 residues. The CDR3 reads CASSTYRTRNTEAFF. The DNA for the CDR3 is TGTGCCAGTAGTACCTACAGGACACGTAACACTGAAGCTTTCTTT.

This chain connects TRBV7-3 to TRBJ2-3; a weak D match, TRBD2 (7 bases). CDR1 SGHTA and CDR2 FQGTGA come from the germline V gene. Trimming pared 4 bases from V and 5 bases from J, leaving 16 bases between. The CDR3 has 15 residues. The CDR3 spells CASSSPEGGLDTQYF. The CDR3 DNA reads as TGTGCCAGCAGCTCCCCGGAGGGGGGGCTAGATACGCAGTATTTT.

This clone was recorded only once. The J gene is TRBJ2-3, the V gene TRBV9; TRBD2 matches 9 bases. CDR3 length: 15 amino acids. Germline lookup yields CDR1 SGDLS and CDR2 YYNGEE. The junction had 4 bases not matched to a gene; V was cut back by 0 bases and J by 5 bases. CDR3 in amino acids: CASSVGGGAVDTQYF. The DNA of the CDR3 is TGTGCCAGCAGCGTAGGCGGGGGGGCGGTAGATACGCAGTATTTT.

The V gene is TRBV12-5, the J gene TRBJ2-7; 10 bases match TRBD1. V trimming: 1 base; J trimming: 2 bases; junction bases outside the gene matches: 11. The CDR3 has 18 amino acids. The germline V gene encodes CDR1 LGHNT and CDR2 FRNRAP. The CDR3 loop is CASGLERGGTGAAYEQYF. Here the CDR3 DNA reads TGTGCTAGTGGTTTGGAGCGTGGGGGGACAGGGGCGGCCTACGAGCAGTACTTC.

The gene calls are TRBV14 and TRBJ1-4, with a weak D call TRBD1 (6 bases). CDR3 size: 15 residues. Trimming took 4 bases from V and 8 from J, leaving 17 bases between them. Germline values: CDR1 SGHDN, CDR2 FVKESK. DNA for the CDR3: TGTGCCAGCAGCCCCACTCAGGGGTTTCAGGAAAAACTGTTTTTT. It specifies CASSPTQGFQEKLFF.

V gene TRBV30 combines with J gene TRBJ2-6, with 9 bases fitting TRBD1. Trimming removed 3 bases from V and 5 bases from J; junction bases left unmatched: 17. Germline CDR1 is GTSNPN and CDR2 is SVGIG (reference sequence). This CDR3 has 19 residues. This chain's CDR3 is CAWSPQPGQGSLRANVLTF. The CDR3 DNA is TGTGCCTGGAGCCCCCAACCGGGACAGGGTAGTCTCCGGGCCAACGTCCTGACTTTC.

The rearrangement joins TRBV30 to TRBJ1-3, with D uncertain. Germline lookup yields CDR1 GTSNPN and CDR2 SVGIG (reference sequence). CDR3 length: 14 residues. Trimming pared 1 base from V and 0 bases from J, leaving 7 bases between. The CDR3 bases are TGTGCCTGGAGTGCTGTTGTCTCTGGAAACACCATATATTTT. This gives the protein CAWSAVVSGNTIYF.

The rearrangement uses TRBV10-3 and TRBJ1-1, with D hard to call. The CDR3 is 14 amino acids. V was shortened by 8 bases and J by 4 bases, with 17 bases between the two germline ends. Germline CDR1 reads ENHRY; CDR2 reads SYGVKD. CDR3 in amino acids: CAILPGGLGTEAFF. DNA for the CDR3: TGTGCCATCCTCCCGGGAGGGCTGGGCACTGAAGCTTTCTTT.

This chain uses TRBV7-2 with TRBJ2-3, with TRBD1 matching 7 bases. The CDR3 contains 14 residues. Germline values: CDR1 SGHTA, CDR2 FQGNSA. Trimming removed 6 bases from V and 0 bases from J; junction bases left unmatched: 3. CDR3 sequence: CASRPTGSTDTQYF. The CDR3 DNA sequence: TGTGCCAGCAGACCGACAGGGAGCACAGATACGCAGTATTTT.

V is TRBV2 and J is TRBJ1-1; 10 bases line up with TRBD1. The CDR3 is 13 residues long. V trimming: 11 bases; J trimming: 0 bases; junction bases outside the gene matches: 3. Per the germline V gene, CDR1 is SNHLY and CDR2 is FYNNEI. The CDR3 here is CAGQGELNTEAFF. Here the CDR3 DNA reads TGTGCCGGACAGGGGGAATTGAACACTGAAGCTTTCTTT.

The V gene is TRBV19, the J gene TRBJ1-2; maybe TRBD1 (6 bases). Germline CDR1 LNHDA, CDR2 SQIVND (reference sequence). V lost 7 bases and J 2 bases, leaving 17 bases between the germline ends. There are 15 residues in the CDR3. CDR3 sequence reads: CASTFNGGANYGYTF. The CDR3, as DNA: TGTGCCAGTACCTTCAACGGGGGGGCAAACTATGGCTACACCTTC.